The 5 T cell receptor beta chains below all came from one sample that was sequenced in a study of PD-L1 blockade in urothelial cancer. Time point noted: pretreatment peripheral blood. Libraries were prepared by immunoSEQ multiplex PCR; TCRdb keeps only in-frame clonotypes and omits some of them. The table has 85,000 to 95,000 clones, roughly 90% seen once; the top ten hold roughly 0.97%. The specimen was PBMCs, collected around atezolizumab (anti-PD-L1) treatment. These receptor sequences come from a woman older than 75 with urothelial cancer.

This clone showed up just once. The V gene is TRBV4-1, the J gene TRBJ1-1, with a tentative D call TRBD1 (5 bases). The CDR3 has 15 residues. The germline V gene has CDR1 MGHRA and CDR2 YSYEKL. Deletions cut 3 bases from V and 1 base from J, with 12 bases between. CDR3 sequence reads: CASSQGLTANTEAFF. The CDR3, as DNA: TGCGCCAGCAGCCAGGGACTGACAGCGAACACTGAAGCTTTCTTT.

The rearrangement links TRBV5-6 to TRBJ2-7; the D gene is possibly TRBD2 (7 bases). CDR3 length equals 13 residues. Trimming took 2 bases from V and 5 from J, leaving 11 bases between them. Germline V gives CDR1 SGHDT, CDR2 YYEEEE. The CDR3 loop is CASSFSGGHEQYF. Written as DNA, the CDR3 is TGTGCCAGCAGCTTTTCCGGGGGGCACGAGCAGTACTTC.

The genes are TRBV5-4 and TRBJ2-3; 8 positions agree with TRBD2. Germline CDR1 SGHNT, CDR2 YYREEE (reference sequence). The ends lost 8 bases at V and 3 bases at J; junction bases unmatched: 5. CDR3 length: 13 residues. The CDR3 sequence: CASGLAGTDTQYF. The CDR3 DNA sequence: TGTGCCAGTGGACTAGCTGGGACAGATACGCAGTATTTT.

The rearrangement joins TRBV4-1 to TRBJ2-7, with TRBD2 identical over 11 bases. Trimming cost V 3 bases and J 12 bases; bases outside gene matches: 10. Per germline, CDR1 MGHRA and CDR2 YSYEKL. The CDR3 is 14 amino acids. The chain's CDR3 is CASSQDGLAGGAYF. The CDR3 DNA reads as TGCGCCAGCAGCCAGGACGGACTAGCGGGTGGAGCGTACTTC.

This chain connects TRBV5-1 to TRBJ2-7; possible D gene TRBD1, 5 bases. Trimming left V 2 bases short and J 1 base short, with 7 bases between. CDR3 length: 13 amino acids. Germline values: CDR1 SGHRS, CDR2 YFSETQ. The chain's CDR3 is CASSFRQSYEQYF. The CDR3 nucleotides are TGCGCCAGCAGCTTTAGACAGTCCTACGAGCAGTACTTC.